These 28 T cell receptor beta chains were all obtained from the same sample, sequenced in a study of T-cell memory formation after mild COVID-19. TCRdb analysed the 5' RACE reads with MiXCR anew, one entry per CDR3 protein. This table has around 420,000 distinct CDR3 sequences, approximately 24% appearing once. The sequencing sample was made of PBMCs or a T cell subset sorted from them (not recorded which). The receptor source for this set is an adult woman who had mild COVID-19 (a few samples of this study predate the infection). Cell type and time point are not known.

This clonotype was seen a few times. The gene calls are TRBV27 and TRBJ2-7, with TRBD1 matching 8 bases. Germline loops: CDR1 MNHEY, CDR2 SMNVEV (reference sequence). CDR3 length: 17 residues. The trim removed 0 bases at V and 2 bases at J, leaving 9 bases unmatched. The CDR3 loop is CASSLSFRQGNPYEQYF. The CDR3 nucleotides are TGTGCCAGCAGTTTATCGTTTCGACAGGGGAACCCCTACGAGCAGTACTTC.

This chain links TRBV7-3 with TRBJ2-3; the match to TRBD2 covers 16 bases. CDR3 length: 21 amino acids. CDR1 and CDR2 (germline): SGHTA, FQGTGA. With V trimmed by 4 bases and J by 2 bases, 15 bases remained unmatched. Here the CDR3 DNA reads TGTGCCAGCAGCTCCCCCTCCGTGGGGACTAGCGGGGGGGAATACACAGATACGCAGTATTTT. Translated, it gives CASSSPSVGTSGGEYTDTQYF. Looking up the rest from reference TRBV7-3 and TRBJ2-3 gives the full variable domain: GAGVSQTPSNKVTEKGKYVELRCDPISGHTALYWYRQSLGQGPEFLIYFQGTGAADDSGLPNDRFFAVRPEGSVSTLKIQRTERGDSAVYLCASSSPSVGTSGGEYTDTQYFGPGTRLTVL.

The chain employs TRBV11-3 and TRBJ1-1, with 9 bases identical to TRBD1. V lost 1 base to trimming and J lost 8 bases; unmatched junction nucleotides: 8. Germline V CDR1 and CDR2: SGHNT, YENEEA. The CDR3 consists of 15 residues. In DNA form, the CDR3 reads TGTGCCAGCAGCTTAGCTGAAACCGGGACAGGGGAAGCTTTCTTT. Encoded protein: CASSLAETGTGEAFF.

The V gene is TRBV4-1, the J gene TRBJ2-7, with 7 bases lining up with TRBD1. V lost 0 bases and J lost 9; bases outside the gene matches: 8. CDR1 and CDR2 from the germline V gene are MGHRA and YSYEKL. CDR3 length: 14 amino acids. DNA of the CDR3: TGCGCCAGCAGCCAAGATTTCGGACAGGTATGGCAGTACTTC. Protein: CASSQDFGQVWQYF.

This clonotype was observed a handful of times. This chain uses TRBV12-3 or TRBV12-4 with TRBJ2-7; 8 nucleotides align to TRBD2. After removal of 6 bases from V and 8 bases from J, the junction contained 12 bases not matched to a gene. The CDR3 contains 14 residues. Here the CDR3 reads CASSPLERGFQQYF. The CDR3 nucleotides read TGTGCCAGCAGCCCCTTAGAGCGGGGGTTCCAGCAGTACTTC.

The chain couples TRBV3-1 to TRBJ1-2; TRBD1 agrees at 8 bases. The CDR3 totals 16 residues. From germline, CDR1 is LGHDT and CDR2 YNNKEL (reference sequence). V was pared by 1 base and J by 4 bases, with 8 bases of the junction left unmatched. The CDR3 DNA sequence: TGTGCCAGCAGCCAAGGGACAGGGAGAGGGGCCTATGGCTACACCTTC. Translating gives CASSQGTGRGAYGYTF.

This CDR3 is CAIRTEYNSPLHF. CDR3 in DNA: TGTGCCATTAGGACGGAGTATAATTCACCCCTCCACTTT. This chain joins TRBV6-6 and TRBJ1-6; the D is unclear. The germline gives CDR1 MNHNY, CDR2 SVGAGI (reference sequence). With 10 bases removed from V and 4 bases from J, the gap between germline ends came to 11 bases. The CDR3 extends over 13 amino acids.

This clonotype was found a few times. V is TRBV7-2 and J is TRBJ2-6; unclear D gene. Looked up from germline, CDR1 is SGHTA and CDR2 is FQGNSA. V was cut by 1 base and J by 1 base, with 14 bases left in between. CDR3 length: 18 residues. The CDR3 DNA reads as TGTGCCAGCAGCTTAGTTGAGTATTCTAAGTCTGGGGCCAACGTCCTGACTTTC. Encoded protein: CASSLVEYSKSGANVLTF. The full variable domain, completed using reference TRBV7-2 and TRBJ2-6, is GAGVSQSPSNKVTEKGKDVELRCDPISGHTALYWYRQSLGQGLEFLIYFQGNSAPDKSGLPSDRFSAERTGGSVSTLTIQRTQQEDSAVYLCASSLVEYSKSGANVLTFGAGSRLTVL.

This clonotype was picked up a small number of times. V and J are TRBV4-2 and TRBJ2-2, with TRBD2 identical over 8 bases. The V gene end was trimmed by 3 bases and the J gene end by 4 bases; junction bases not matched to a gene: 10. Germline lookup yields CDR1 LGHNA and CDR2 YNFKEQ. The CDR3 extends over 17 amino acids. The CDR3: CASSHYASGPATGELFF. In DNA form, the CDR3 reads TGTGCCAGCAGCCATTACGCTAGCGGGCCCGCCACCGGGGAGCTGTTTTTT.

This chain connects TRBV29-1 to TRBJ2-7; 14 positions agree with TRBD2. The CDR3 is 17 amino acids. Per germline, CDR1 SQVTM and CDR2 ANQGSEA. Trimming cost V 6 bases and J 4 bases; bases outside gene matches: 14. This chain's CDR3 is CSVYPAGTSGSRYEQYF. CDR3 DNA: TGCAGCGTCTACCCCGCAGGGACTAGCGGGAGTCGGTACGAGCAGTACTTC.

This clonotype was counted many times. The V call is TRBV5-6, the J call TRBJ2-1; a possible D gene is TRBD2 (6 bases). Deletions cut 4 bases from V and 4 bases from J, with 15 bases between. Germline values: CDR1 SGHDT, CDR2 YYEEEE. The CDR3 loop spans 15 amino acids. This CDR3 is CASSPSGTPYNEQFF. The CDR3 DNA follows: TGTGCCAGCAGCCCATCCGGGACTCCGTACAATGAGCAGTTCTTC.

Ten or more counts support this clonotype. This chain links TRBV7-3 with TRBJ1-1, with unresolved D. V lost 1 base and J lost 0, with 3 bases in between. Germline V gives CDR1 SGHTA, CDR2 FQGTGA. This CDR3 is 13 amino acids long. This chain's CDR3 is CASSLSMNTEAFF. The DNA of the CDR3 is TGTGCCAGCAGCTTAAGCATGAACACTGAAGCTTTCTTT.

The gene calls are TRBV4-3 and TRBJ2-1; D ambiguous. The V gene lost 0 bases and the J gene lost 6 bases, with 9 bases spanning the gap. Germline CDR1 LGHNA, CDR2 YSLEER. The CDR3 contains 14 residues. The chain's CDR3 is CASSQDYQRNEQFF. In nucleotides, the CDR3 is TGCGCCAGCAGCCAAGATTACCAGCGCAATGAGCAGTTCTTC.

In this sample, this clonotype turned up a few times. The CDR3 DNA reads as TGTGCCAGCAGTGACCGGGTTGGAGGAGAGACCCAGTACTTC. Its protein is CASSDRVGGETQYF. The J gene is TRBJ2-5, the V gene TRBV25-1; the D gene is possibly TRBD2 (5 bases). This CDR3 spans 14 amino acids. Trimming left V 3 bases short and J 4 bases short, with 12 bases between. Per germline, CDR1 MGHDK and CDR2 SYGVNS.

The CDR3 protein is CASSEAESSEAFF. As DNA, the CDR3 is TGTGCCAGCAGTGAAGCGGAGAGCTCTGAAGCTTTCTTT. The genes are TRBV2 and TRBJ1-1; D uncertain. CDR3 length: 13 residues. V was clipped by 0 bases and J by 6 bases, with 8 bases between them. CDR1 and CDR2 (germline): SNHLY, FYNNEI.

This chain uses TRBV7-8 with TRBJ2-1; 8 nucleotides agree with TRBD2. The germline V gene encodes CDR1 SGHVS and CDR2 FQNEAQ. The CDR3 has 13 residues. The junction had 10 bases not matched to a gene; V was cut back by 5 bases and J by 13 bases. CDR3 in DNA: TGTGCCAGCAGCGTCGGACTAGCTGGGGGCCAGTTCTTC. It codes for CASSVGLAGGQFF.

This clonotype has just a few counts. The rearrangement links TRBV6-1 to TRBJ2-7; 8 bases are a match to TRBD2. Germline-derived CDR1 and CDR2 are MNHNS and SASEGT. This CDR3 is 15 amino acids long. J lost 1 base, V lost 4 bases, and 6 bases had no gene match. The CDR3 reads CASSVTGRGSYEQYF. The CDR3 DNA follows: TGTGCCAGCAGTGTAACCGGGAGGGGTTCCTACGAGCAGTACTTC.

The chain links TRBV21-1 to TRBJ1-1. TRBV21-1 is listed as a pseudogene. The CDR3 is 14 residues long. The CDR3 reads CASSKGDRNTEAFF. Here the CDR3 DNA reads TGTGCCAGCAGCAAAGGGGACAGGAACACTGAAGCTTTCTTT.

The rearrangement joins TRBV9 to TRBJ1-1, with D unresolved. V dropped 3 bases and J dropped 1 base, with 10 bases sitting between them. Germline V gene lookup returns CDR1 SGDLS and CDR2 YYNGEE. CDR3 length: 14 amino acids. The CDR3 region is CASSASTANTEAFF. The CDR3, as DNA: TGTGCCAGCAGCGCTTCAACAGCGAACACTGAAGCTTTCTTT.

The V and J genes are TRBV7-6 and TRBJ2-1, with TRBD2 as a possible D gene (6 bases). Trimming took off 7 bases at V and 5 bases at J, with 12 bases between the two ends. Germline V gene sequence: CDR1 SGHVS, CDR2 FNYEAQ. CDR3 length: 13 residues. The CDR3 sequence is CASTKRANNEQFF. In nucleotides, the CDR3 is TGTGCCAGCACTAAGCGGGCGAACAATGAGCAGTTCTTC.

The table lists this clonotype with a few counts. The chain couples TRBV24-1 to TRBJ2-3; D assignment may be TRBD1 or TRBD2 (5 bases each). V was trimmed by 3 bases and J by 1 base, leaving 10 bases between them. This CDR3 comprises 15 residues. Germline V gives CDR1 KGHDR, CDR2 SFDVKD. CDR3 sequence reads: CATSDPRGRTDTQYF. In nucleotides, the CDR3 is TGTGCCACCAGTGATCCCCGGGGACGCACAGATACGCAGTATTTT.

The chain carries TRBV25-1 and TRBJ1-2; tentative D call: TRBD1 (5 bases). Germline V lookup: CDR1 MGHDK, CDR2 SYGVNS. Trimming stripped 8 bases from V and 0 bases from J, with 10 bases between. The CDR3 is made up of 13 amino acids. CDR3 sequence: CASWDGTNYGYTF. CDR3 DNA: TGTGCCAGCTGGGACGGAACTAACTATGGCTACACCTTC.

The CDR3 DNA follows: TGTGCCAGCAGCAGAGCCTGGGACAGGGGATACAATGGCTACACCTTC. Its protein is CASSRAWDRGYNGYTF. V is TRBV5-4 and J is TRBJ1-2; 10 nucleotides match TRBD1. Losses at the gene ends were 4 bases for V and 6 bases for J; bases not matched to a gene: 12. The CDR3 length is 16 residues. Germline values: CDR1 SGHNT, CDR2 YYREEE (reference sequence).

This chain joins TRBV7-2 and TRBJ2-2, with 8 bases lining up with TRBD2. V trimming: 7 bases; J trimming: 5 bases; junction bases outside the gene matches: 12. The germline V gene has CDR1 SGHTA and CDR2 FQGNSA. The CDR3 has 16 amino acids. CDR3 coding DNA: TGTGCCAGCACCCGGGGGGCCGGGGGGGCTACCGGGGAGCTGTTTTTT. Translating gives CASTRGAGGATGELFF. The whole variable domain, filled in from reference TRBV7-2 and TRBJ2-2, reads GAGVSQSPSNKVTEKGKDVELRCDPISGHTALYWYRQSLGQGLEFLIYFQGNSAPDKSGLPSDRFSAERTGGSVSTLTIQRTQQEDSAVYLCASTRGAGGATGELFFGEGSRLTVL.

The rearrangement uses TRBV7-9 and TRBJ1-2; 8 nucleotides line up with TRBD1. This CDR3 spans 13 amino acids. Germline trimming cut 6 bases from V and 4 bases from J; bases unmatched to any gene: 4. CDR1 SEHNR and CDR2 FQNEAQ come from the germline V gene (reference sequence). Written as DNA, the CDR3 is TGTGCCAGCAGGGGGGACAGGAGCTATGGCTACACCTTC. Translation: CASRGDRSYGYTF. Complete variable domain (other parts from reference TRBV7-9 and TRBJ1-2): DTGVSQNPRHKITKRGQNVTFRCDPISEHNRLYWYRQTLGQGPEFLTYFQNEAQLEKSRLLSDRFSAERPKGSFSTLEIQRTEQGDSAMYLCASRGDRSYGYTFGSGTRLTVV.

The V call is TRBV15, the J call TRBJ2-7; 11 positions agree with TRBD2. The CDR3 has 14 residues. From germline, CDR1 is LNHNV and CDR2 YYDKDF (reference sequence). With 6 bases clipped from V and 5 bases from J, the junction kept 6 bases outside the gene matches. For the CDR3, the DNA is TGTGCCACCAGACAGTCACTAGCGGGAGACGAGCAGTACTTC. It specifies CATRQSLAGDEQYF.

This sequence joins TRBV15 and TRBJ2-7; D call uncertain. Germline CDR1 is LNHNV and CDR2 is YYDKDF (reference sequence). With 1 base removed from V and 4 bases from J, the gap between germline ends came to 5 bases. The CDR3 length is 12 residues. Written as DNA, the CDR3 is TGTGCCACCAGCAGAGGTGAATACGAGCAGTACTTC. Protein sequence: CATSRGEYEQYF.

This clonotype was observed a handful of times. The rearrangement links TRBV12-3 or TRBV12-4 to TRBJ1-2; 10 bases are shared with TRBD1. The CDR3 extends over 14 amino acids. V was clipped by 7 bases and J by 8 bases; unmatched bases: 10. The CDR3 loop reads CASTIPGQGKGYTF. CDR3 DNA sequence: TGTGCCAGCACTATACCGGGACAGGGGAAGGGCTACACCTTC.